This TCR beta chain was documented in a study of Tregs in tolerant kidney transplant recipients. Study at large: Related graft donors supplied nonmyeloablative bone marrow transplants, and mixed chimerism was transient.

Study findings and constraints: The small number of patients limits these findings pending further validation.

Measured with immunoSEQ multiplex PCR; TCRdb has only the in-frame clones, and not every one. The repertoire table contains more than 45,000 clones. Remarks on this clone: Its antigen is not identified. Read sequence stops 3 residues before the CDR3 end, and the germline J gene provides the missing end.

CDR3 size: 13 residues. J gave up 4 bases and V 5 bases, and 2 bases lay outside the gene matches. Germline lookup yields CDR1 SGHTA and CDR2 FQGNSA. The sample here was CD4+ T cells from blood, taken before the transplant. This receptor was taken from a human donor who received a combined kidney and bone marrow transplant. The rearrangement uses TRBV7-2 and TRBJ2-1; TRBD1 aligns across 7 bases. CDR3 amino acids: CASSPGQYNEQFF. Partial CDR3 DNA: TGTGCCAGCAGCCCGGGACAGTACAATGAG.